These 14 T cell receptor beta chains were sequenced from one sample in a study of CD8 T cells in Susac syndrome. Random hexamers were used to reverse transcribe an amount of roughly 0.45 to 1 ug RNA. Using its own MiXCR run on the immunoSEQ multiplex PCR reads, TCRdb lists one record per CDR3 protein. The sample includes 200,000 to 250,000 distinct CDR3 sequences, 85% to 95% of them seen just once. Sequencing input: CD4+ T cells from PBMCs. The receptors were gathered from a human donor with Susac syndrome.

This chain connects TRBV6-2 or TRBV6-3 to TRBJ1-2; no firm D call. Per the germline V gene, CDR1 is MNHEY and CDR2 is SVGEGT. V was trimmed by 8 bases and J by 6 bases, leaving 10 bases between them. The CDR3 runs to 11 residues. The CDR3: CASGRRNGYTF. The CDR3 nucleotides read TGTGCCAGCGGGCGACGGAATGGCTACACCTTC.

J is TRBJ1-1 and V is TRBV7-2; D uncertain. V dropped 1 base and J dropped 0 bases, with 9 bases sitting between them. The CDR3 extends over 15 amino acids. From germline, CDR1 is SGHTA and CDR2 FQGNSA. DNA for the CDR3: TGTGCCAGCAGCTTAGATGTGACGGTGAACACTGAAGCTTTCTTT. Protein: CASSLDVTVNTEAFF. Drawing the rest from reference TRBV7-2 and TRBJ1-1, the complete variable domain is GAGVSQSPSNKVTEKGKDVELRCDPISGHTALYWYRQSLGQGLEFLIYFQGNSAPDKSGLPSDRFSAERTGGSVSTLTIQRTQQEDSAVYLCASSLDVTVNTEAFFGQGTRLTVV.

The chain recombines TRBV20-1 with TRBJ2-7, with 13 bases aligning to TRBD2. Looked up from germline, CDR1 is DFQATT and CDR2 is SNEGSKA (reference sequence). This CDR3 has 14 residues. Trimming took 4 bases from V and 2 from J; bases not matched to a gene: 2. Here the CDR3 DNA reads TGCAGTGCTAAGACTAGCGGGGGGACCTACGAGCAGTACTTC. Translation: CSAKTSGGTYEQYF.

The chain employs TRBV4-3 and TRBJ2-7; D ambiguous. Germline V CDR1 and CDR2: LGHNA, YSLEER. There are 14 residues in the CDR3. The V and J ends lost 4 bases and 0 bases respectively, with 10 bases between them. The CDR3 spells CASSPRRTSYEQYF. CDR3 nucleotides: TGCGCCAGCAGCCCACGGCGTACCTCCTACGAGCAGTACTTC.

The CDR3 region is CASSTDSLERSTEAFF. The CDR3 DNA reads as TGTGCCAGCAGTACGGACAGCCTTGAGAGAAGCACTGAAGCTTTCTTT. The chain carries TRBV27 and TRBJ1-1; possibly TRBD1 for D (6 bases). Trimming pared 5 bases from V and 4 bases from J, leaving 20 bases between. The CDR3 spans 16 residues. Germline-derived CDR1 and CDR2 are MNHEY and SMNVEV (reference sequence).

This chain connects TRBV6-2 or TRBV6-3 to TRBJ2-3; 7 bases line up with TRBD2. This CDR3 has 13 amino acids. CDR1 and CDR2 (germline): MNHEY, SVGEGT. J gave up 1 base and V 7 bases, and 2 bases lay outside the gene matches. As DNA, the CDR3 is TGTGCCAGCATCCGGGGGGGCACAGATACGCAGTATTTT. Translation: CASIRGGTDTQYF.

J is TRBJ2-5 and V is TRBV6-1; D perhaps matches TRBD1 (5 bases). CDR3 size: 14 residues. Germline CDR1 and CDR2: MNHNS and SASEGT. Trimming pared 6 bases from V and 7 bases from J, leaving 18 bases between. The CDR3 region is CASRPTGSTGTQYF. As DNA, the CDR3 is TGTGCCAGCAGACCAACAGGTTCTACCGGGACCCAGTACTTC.

The chain couples TRBV10-3 to TRBJ1-2; 10 bases map to TRBD1. The germline V gene has CDR1 ENHRY and CDR2 SYGVKD. The CDR3 runs to 14 residues. With V trimmed by 3 bases and J by 7 bases, 5 bases remained unmatched. The chain's CDR3 is CAISDDRGRVGYTF. DNA for the CDR3: TGTGCCATCAGTGATGACAGGGGGCGGGTTGGCTACACCTTC.

V gene TRBV28 combines with J gene TRBJ2-5; 8 bases match TRBD2. Trimming removed 5 bases from V and 5 bases from J; junction bases left unmatched: 13. CDR1 and CDR2 from the germline V gene are MDHEN and SYDVKM. This CDR3 region has 16 residues. In nucleotides, the CDR3 is TGTGCCAGCAGTCCTCCCACCGGGGGGGGCCGGGAGACCCAGTACTTC. Residues: CASSPPTGGGRETQYF.

The rearrangement joins TRBV7-2 to TRBJ2-7; 7 bases fit TRBD2. This CDR3 has 14 residues. J gave up 7 bases and V 1 base, and 7 bases lay outside the gene matches. The germline V gene has CDR1 SGHTA and CDR2 FQGNSA. Here the CDR3 DNA reads TGTGCCAGCAGCTTAGAGTTCGCGGGGGTAGAGCAGTACTTC. It specifies CASSLEFAGVEQYF.

The V call is TRBV6-5, the J call TRBJ1-3; no clear D gene. The CDR3 has 14 residues. V was cut by 6 bases and J by 3 bases, with 12 bases left in between. From germline, CDR1 is MNHEY and CDR2 SVGAGI. The CDR3 DNA follows: TGTGCCAGCAGCCAGATTTGGGGTGGAAACACCATATATTTT. This translates into CASSQIWGGNTIYF.

This chain joins TRBV6-1 and TRBJ1-3; perhaps TRBD1 as D (6 bases). The V and J ends lost 4 bases and 0 bases respectively, with 13 bases between them. This CDR3 comprises 16 residues. Germline V gene sequence: CDR1 MNHNS, CDR2 SASEGT. DNA of the CDR3: TGTGCCAGCAGTGCCAGGACAGCGACCTCTGGAAACACCATATATTTT. Translation: CASSARTATSGNTIYF.

The chain uses TRBV27 and TRBJ2-3; D ambiguous. The ends were cut back, 5 bases at V and 2 bases at J, with 11 bases in the middle. The CDR3 length is 14 residues. In germline, CDR1 is MNHEY, CDR2 SMNVEV (reference sequence). Here the CDR3 reads CASSPGKDTDTQYF. The DNA for the CDR3 is TGTGCCAGCAGTCCGGGCAAAGACACAGATACGCAGTATTTT.

The chain combines TRBV19 with TRBJ1-1; 7 nucleotides agree with TRBD1. Trimming took 4 bases from V and 5 from J; bases not matched to a gene: 7. The CDR3 has 14 amino acids. The germline V gene encodes CDR1 LNHDA and CDR2 SQIVND (reference sequence). The CDR3 spells CASSTQTGMTEAFF. For the CDR3, the DNA is TGTGCCAGTAGTACCCAGACAGGGATGACTGAAGCTTTCTTT. Based on the CDR3 plus reference TRBV19 and TRBJ1-1, the full variable domain is DGGITQSPKYLFRKEGQNVTLSCEQNLNHDAMYWYRQDPGQGLRLIYYSQIVNDFQKGDIAEGYSVSREKKESFPLTVTSAQKNPTAFYLCASSTQTGMTEAFFGQGTRLTVV.